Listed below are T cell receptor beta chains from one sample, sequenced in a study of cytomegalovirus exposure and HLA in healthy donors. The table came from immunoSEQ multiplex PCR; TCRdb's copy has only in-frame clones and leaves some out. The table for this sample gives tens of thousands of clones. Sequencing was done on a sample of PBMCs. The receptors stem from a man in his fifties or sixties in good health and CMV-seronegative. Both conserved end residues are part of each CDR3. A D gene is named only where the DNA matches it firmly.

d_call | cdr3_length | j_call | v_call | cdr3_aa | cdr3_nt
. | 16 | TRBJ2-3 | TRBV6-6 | CASSYRAGASTDTQYF | TGTGCCAGCAGTTACCGGGCGGGGGCTAGCACAGATACGCAGTATTTT
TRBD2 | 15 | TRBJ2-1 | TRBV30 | CAGSVGAGGLNEQFF | TGTGCCGGGAGTGTAGGGGCGGGGGGTCTCAATGAGCAGTTCTTC
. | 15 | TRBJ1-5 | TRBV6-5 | CASSRTVNSNQPQHF | TGTGCCAGCAGCCGGACAGTAAATAGCAATCAGCCCCAGCATTTT
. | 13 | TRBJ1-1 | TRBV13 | CASRTQGRSEAFF | TGTGCCAGCCGAACTCAGGGTCGGTCTGAAGCTTTCTTT
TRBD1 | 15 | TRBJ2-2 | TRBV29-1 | CSVVRGQALTGELFF | TGCAGCGTTGTGAGGGGACAGGCCCTCACCGGGGAGCTGTTTTTT
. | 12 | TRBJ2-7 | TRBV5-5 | CASSLTGYEQYF | TGTGCCAGCAGCTTGACAGGTTACGAGCAGTACTTC
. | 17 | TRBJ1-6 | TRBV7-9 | CASSLDQGATYNSPLHF | TGTGCCAGCAGCTTAGACCAAGGGGCAACCTATAATTCACCCCTCCACTTT
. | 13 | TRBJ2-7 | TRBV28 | CASRRTGRAEQYF | TGTGCCAGCAGACGGACAGGGAGGGCCGAGCAGTACTTC
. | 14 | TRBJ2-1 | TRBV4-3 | CASSQGGAGTQQFF | TGCGCCAGCAGCCAAGGCGGTGCGGGGACGCAGCAGTTCTTC
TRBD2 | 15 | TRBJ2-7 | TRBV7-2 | CASSLVGTSEVEQYF | TGTGCCAGCAGCTTAGTTGGGACTAGTGAGGTCGAGCAGTACTTC
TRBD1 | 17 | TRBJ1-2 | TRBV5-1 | CASSLTPTGTGNYGYTF | TGCGCCAGCAGCCTCACCCCCACCGGGACAGGGAACTATGGCTACACCTTC
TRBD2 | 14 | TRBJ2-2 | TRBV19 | CASRGLAGNGELFF | TGTGCCAGTAGGGGACTAGCGGGAAACGGGGAGCTGTTTTTT
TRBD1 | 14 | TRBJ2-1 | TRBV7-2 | CASSLGQGRDEQFF | TGTGCCAGCAGCTTAGGACAGGGGAGAGATGAGCAGTTCTTC
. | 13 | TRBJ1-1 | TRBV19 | CASSFHRDTEAFF | TGTGCCAGTAGTTTTCACAGGGACACTGAAGCTTTCTTT
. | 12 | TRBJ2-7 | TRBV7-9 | CASSRPTIEQYF | TGTGCCAGCAGCAGACCGACAATCGAGCAGTACTTC
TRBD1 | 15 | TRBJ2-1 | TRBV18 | CASSQAGTDYNEQFF | TGTGCCAGCTCACAGGCCGGGACAGACTACAATGAGCAGTTCTTC